The 10 T cell receptor beta chains given below trace back to one sample, sequenced in a study of blood T cells in healthy people across ages. The authors ran a second PCR of about 6 to 11 cycles using a sample-barcoded 5' primer and a J-beta primer mix. MiXCR, run by TCRdb on the 5' RACE reads, gives a single entry per CDR3 protein. Of about 1 million distinct CDR3 sequences detected, 40% to 55% appear once; the ten largest clones hold around 18%. Sequences were obtained from blood. All receptors derive from a woman in her sixties or seventies in good health.

The chain employs TRBV28 and TRBJ2-7; D is perhaps TRBD1 (5 bases). Germline V lookup: CDR1 MDHEN, CDR2 SYDVKM. The CDR3 is 14 residues long. Trimming took off 6 bases at V and 0 bases at J, with 12 bases between the two ends. Here the CDR3 reads CASRKGKSSYEQYF. The CDR3 coding sequence is TGTGCCAGCAGAAAGGGGAAAAGCTCCTACGAGCAGTACTTC.

This clonotype was detected only a few times. This sequence joins TRBV5-1 and TRBJ2-1, with TRBD1 matching over 10 bases. The trim removed 0 bases at V and 7 bases at J, leaving 7 bases unmatched. Germline assignment: CDR1 SGHRS and CDR2 YFSETQ. CDR3 length: 16 residues. Here the CDR3 DNA reads TGCGCCAGCAGCTTGGGTGACAGGGGGCAGCGTAATGAGCAGTTCTTC. The encoded protein is CASSLGDRGQRNEQFF. The full variable domain, its missing parts supplied by reference TRBV5-1 and TRBJ2-1, is KAGVTQTPRYLIKTRGQQVTLSCSPISGHRSVSWYQQTPGQGLQFLFEYFSETQRNKGNFPGRFSGRQFSNSRSEMNVSTLELGDSALYLCASSLGDRGQRNEQFFGPGTRLTVL.

This chain connects TRBV5-1 to TRBJ2-3, with 14 bases lining up with TRBD2. Unmatched junction bases numbered 6, after V lost 3 bases and J lost 3 bases. Looked up from germline, CDR1 is SGHRS and CDR2 is YFSETQ. The CDR3 has 17 amino acids. The DNA of the CDR3 is TGCGCCAGCAGCTGGGGACTAGCGGGAGCGGGGACAGATACGCAGTATTTT. It encodes CASSWGLAGAGTDTQYF.

The table lists this clonotype with a count of one. V gene TRBV6-1 combines with J gene TRBJ2-3; no clear D. The CDR3 covers 16 residues. CDR1 is MNHNS, CDR2 SASEGT, per germline. Trimming shortened V by 2 bases and J by 2 bases, and 14 bases separated the two germline ends. CDR3 in amino acids: CASSERPAGSTDTQYF. DNA of the CDR3: TGTGCCAGCAGTGAAAGACCCGCTGGATCCACAGATACGCAGTATTTT.

The J gene is TRBJ2-7, the V gene TRBV20-1, with a weak D call TRBD2 (6 bases). The CDR3 is 15 residues long. Deletions cut 2 bases from V and 5 bases from J, with 19 bases between. The germline V gene encodes CDR1 DFQATT and CDR2 SNEGSKA (reference sequence). The CDR3 DNA reads TGCAGTGCTAGACACCCCGGGGGAATCCACAACGAGCAGTACTTC. Protein sequence: CSARHPGGIHNEQYF.

V and J are TRBV10-1 and TRBJ2-5, with 12 positions matching TRBD2. Per the germline V gene, CDR1 is WNHNN and CDR2 is SYGVQD (reference sequence). The CDR3 sequence is 20 residues long. With V trimmed by 0 bases and J by 2 bases, 13 bases remained unmatched. CDR3 sequence: CASSESTPASGRDPQETQYF. The CDR3, as DNA: TGCGCCAGCAGTGAGTCGACGCCGGCTAGCGGGAGGGATCCGCAAGAGACCCAGTACTTC.

The chain couples TRBV20-1 to TRBJ2-1; a possible D gene is TRBD2 (7 bases). In germline, CDR1 is DFQATT, CDR2 SNEGSKA (reference sequence). CDR3 length: 15 amino acids. With 0 bases removed from V and 4 bases from J, the gap between germline ends came to 13 bases. The CDR3 bases are TGCAGTGCTAGAGAGGCGGGGGCTAGTTACAATGAGCAGTTCTTC. Encoded protein: CSAREAGASYNEQFF.

This chain's CDR3 is CSGTGQRNSDTQYF. The CDR3 region has the DNA TGCAGCGGAACGGGACAGAGGAACTCAGATACGCAGTATTTT. This sequence joins TRBV29-1 and TRBJ2-3; 7 nucleotides match TRBD1. Losses at the gene ends were 7 bases for V and 4 bases for J; bases not matched to a gene: 11. The CDR3 is 14 residues long. The germline CDR1 and CDR2 sequences are SQVTM and ANQGSEA.

This clonotype came up a few times. The V call is TRBV20-1, the J call TRBJ2-7; perhaps TRBD2 as D (6 bases). The germline CDR1 and CDR2 sequences are DFQATT and SNEGSKA (reference sequence). V lost 4 bases to trimming and J lost 3 bases, with 16 bases between them. This CDR3 is built from 14 residues. CDR3 nucleotides: TGCAGTGCTACGATAGACGGGAGTAACTACGAGCAGTACTTC. This gives the protein CSATIDGSNYEQYF.

The CDR3 coding sequence is TGTGCCAGCAGTGGCCCCACCGGGACTAGCAGTCGAAACTACAATGAGCAGTTCTTC. This translates into CASSGPTGTSSRNYNEQFF. J is TRBJ2-1 and V is TRBV25-1, with 9 bases that match TRBD2. The junction had 16 bases not matched to a gene; V was cut back by 4 bases and J by 3 bases. The CDR3 loop spans 19 amino acids. CDR1 is MGHDK and CDR2 is SYGVNS in the germline V gene.